This T cell receptor beta chain is from a study of blood T cell repertoires in COVID-19. V was clipped by 6 bases and J by 4 bases, with 12 bases between them. The length of the CDR3 is 13 residues. Germline assignment: CDR1 MDHEN and CDR2 SYDVKM. Only in-frame clones appear in the TCRdb table, and some are missing; sequencing was by immunoSEQ multiplex PCR. The table has some 150,000 clones, roughly nine tenths seen once; the top ten hold 2.5% to 3.5%. This TCR derives from a woman aged 55 to 70 with active COVID-19. The V call is TRBV28, the J call TRBJ1-2, with D unclear. The sample was peripheral blood. The CDR3 spells CASRPDGSYGYTF. The CDR3 DNA reads TGTGCCAGCAGGCCGGATGGGAGCTATGGCTACACCTTC.